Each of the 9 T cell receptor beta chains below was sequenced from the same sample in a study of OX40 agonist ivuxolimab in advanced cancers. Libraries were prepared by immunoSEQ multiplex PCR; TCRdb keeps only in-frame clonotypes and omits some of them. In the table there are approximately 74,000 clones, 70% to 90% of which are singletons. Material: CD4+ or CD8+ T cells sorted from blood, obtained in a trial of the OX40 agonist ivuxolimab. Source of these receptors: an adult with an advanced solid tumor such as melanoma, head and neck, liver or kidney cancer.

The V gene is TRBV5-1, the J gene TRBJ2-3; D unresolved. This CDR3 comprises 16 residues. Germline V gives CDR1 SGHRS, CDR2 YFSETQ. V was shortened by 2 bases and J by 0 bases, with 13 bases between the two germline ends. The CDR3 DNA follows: TGCGCCAGCAGCTTTCAGGCCGCCGCTAGCACAGATACGCAGTATTTT. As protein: CASSFQAAASTDTQYF.

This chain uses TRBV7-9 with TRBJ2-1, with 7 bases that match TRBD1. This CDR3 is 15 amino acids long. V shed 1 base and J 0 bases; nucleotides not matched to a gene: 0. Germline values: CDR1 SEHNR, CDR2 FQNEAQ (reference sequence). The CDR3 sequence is CASSLDRGSYNEQFF. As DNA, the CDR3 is TGTGCCAGCAGCTTAGACAGGGGCTCCTACAATGAGCAGTTCTTC.

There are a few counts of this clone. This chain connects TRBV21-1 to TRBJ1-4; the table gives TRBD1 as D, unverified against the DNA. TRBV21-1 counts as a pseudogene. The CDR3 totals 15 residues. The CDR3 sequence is CASSKGAATNEKLFF. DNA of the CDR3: TGTGCCAGCAGCAAAGGGGCAGCCACTAATGAAAAACTGTTTTTT.

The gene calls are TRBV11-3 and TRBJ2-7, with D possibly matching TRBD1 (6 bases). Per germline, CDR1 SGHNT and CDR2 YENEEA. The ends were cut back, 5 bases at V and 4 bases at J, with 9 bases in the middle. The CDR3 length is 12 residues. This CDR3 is CASSTGSYEQYF. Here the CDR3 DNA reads TGTGCCAGCAGCACAGGGTCGTACGAGCAGTACTTC. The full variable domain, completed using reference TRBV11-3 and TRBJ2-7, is EAGVVQSPRYKIIEKKQPVAFWCNPISGHNTLYWYLQNLGQGPELLIRYENEEAVDDSQLPKDRFSAERLKGVDSTLKIQPAELGDSAVYLCASSTGSYEQYFGPGTRLTVT.

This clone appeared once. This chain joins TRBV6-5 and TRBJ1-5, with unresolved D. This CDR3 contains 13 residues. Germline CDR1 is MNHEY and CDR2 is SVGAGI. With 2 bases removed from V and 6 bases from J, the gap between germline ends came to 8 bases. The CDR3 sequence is CASSYGPGQPQHF. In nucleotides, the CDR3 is TGTGCCAGCAGTTACGGGCCCGGTCAGCCCCAGCATTTT.

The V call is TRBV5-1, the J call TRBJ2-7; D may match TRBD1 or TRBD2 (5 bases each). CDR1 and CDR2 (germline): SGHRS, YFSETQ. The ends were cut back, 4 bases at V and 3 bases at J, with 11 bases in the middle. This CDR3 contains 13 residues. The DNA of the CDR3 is TGCGCCAGCAGCGTAGGGACGGTCTACGAGCAGTACTTC. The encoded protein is CASSVGTVYEQYF. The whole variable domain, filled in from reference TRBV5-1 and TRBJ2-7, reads KAGVTQTPRYLIKTRGQQVTLSCSPISGHRSVSWYQQTPGQGLQFLFEYFSETQRNKGNFPGRFSGRQFSNSRSEMNVSTLELGDSALYLCASSVGTVYEQYFGPGTRLTVT.

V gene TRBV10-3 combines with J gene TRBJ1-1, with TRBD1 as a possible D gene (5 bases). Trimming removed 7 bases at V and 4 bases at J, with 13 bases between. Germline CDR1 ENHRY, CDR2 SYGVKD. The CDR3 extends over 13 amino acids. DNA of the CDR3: TGTGCCATCATGGGCGTGGGGCTCACTGAAGCTTTCTTT. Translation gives CAIMGVGLTEAFF.

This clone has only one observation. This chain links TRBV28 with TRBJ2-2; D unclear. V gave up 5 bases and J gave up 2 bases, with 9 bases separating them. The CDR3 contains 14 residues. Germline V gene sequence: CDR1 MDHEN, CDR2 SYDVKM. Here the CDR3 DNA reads TGTGCCAGCAGTGCCCAAATTAACACCGGGGAGCTGTTTTTT. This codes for CASSAQINTGELFF.

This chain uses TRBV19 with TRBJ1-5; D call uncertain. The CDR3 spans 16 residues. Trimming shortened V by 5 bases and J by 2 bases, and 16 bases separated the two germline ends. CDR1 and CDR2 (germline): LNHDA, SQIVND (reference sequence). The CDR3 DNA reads TGTGCCAGTAGTTCCGCCGGTGCTTGGGGCAATCAGCCCCAGCATTTT. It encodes CASSSAGAWGNQPQHF.